This record covers a single TCR beta chain. No antigen is known for it. With 2 bases clipped from V and 8 bases from J, the junction kept 6 bases outside the gene matches. CDR1 and CDR2 from the germline V gene are SQVTM and ANQGSEA. The CDR3 has 13 residues. Naive CD8 cells lacked CD45RO and underwent positive selection for CCR7, leaving out terminally differentiated effector memory CD45RA+ cells. Donors, healthy HIV-negative adults, lacked recent acute infections or vaccinations. The data were taken from a study of shared clonotypes between healthy human individuals. Study-level information: The study used three CD4 naive, three CD4 memory, two CD8 naive and one CD8 memory plate per donor. Regarding the study as a whole: Sampling included only blood; tissue repertoires likely differ.

Assay used: immunoSEQ multiplex PCR; TCRdb lists only in-frame clones, some missing. This table holds around 1.9 million clones, just over 90% found once. This chain links TRBV29-1 with TRBJ1-2; 9 bases are a match to TRBD1. This receptor was obtained from a young man in good health. Some clones in this sample may be carry-over from other donors' samples. The material sequenced was naive CD8+ T cells from PBMCs. The CDR3 is CSVEWDRAQGYTF. The CDR3 nucleotides read TGCAGCGTTGAATGGGACAGGGCCCAAGGCTACACCTTC.